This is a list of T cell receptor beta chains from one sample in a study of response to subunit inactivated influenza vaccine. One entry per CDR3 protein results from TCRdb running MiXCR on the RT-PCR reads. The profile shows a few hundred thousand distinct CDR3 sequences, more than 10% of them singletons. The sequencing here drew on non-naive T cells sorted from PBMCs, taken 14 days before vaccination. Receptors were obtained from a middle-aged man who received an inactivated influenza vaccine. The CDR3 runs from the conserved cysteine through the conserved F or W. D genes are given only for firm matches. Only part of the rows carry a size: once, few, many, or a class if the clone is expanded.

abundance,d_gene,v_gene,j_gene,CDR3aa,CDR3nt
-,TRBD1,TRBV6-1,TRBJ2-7,CASRRDRGAYEQYF,TGTGCCAGCAGACGGGACAGGGGGGCCTACGAGCAGTACTTC
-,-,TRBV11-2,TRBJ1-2,CASSNDWGYGYAF,TGTGCCAGCAGTAACGATTGGGGCTATGGCTACGCCTTC
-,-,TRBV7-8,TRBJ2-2,CASSSRMGRTGELFF,TGTGCCAGCAGCTCTCGGATGGGTAGGACCGGGGAGCTGTTTTTT
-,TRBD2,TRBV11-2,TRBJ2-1,CASSLENLAGNEQFF,TGTGCCAGCAGCTTAGAAAACCTAGCGGGTAATGAGCAGTTCTTC
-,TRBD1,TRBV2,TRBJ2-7,CASGQEIYEQYF,TGTGCCAGCGGACAGGAAATCTACGAGCAGTACTTC
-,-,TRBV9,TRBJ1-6,CATPLWFSNNSPLHF,TGTGCCACCCCGCTTTGGTTCTCCAATAATTCACCCCTCCACTTT
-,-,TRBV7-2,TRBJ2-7,CASSPQAGRPYEQYF,TGTGCCAGCAGCCCGCAGGCGGGACGGCCCTACGAGCAGTACTTC
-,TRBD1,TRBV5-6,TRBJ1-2,CASSMTGGTNYGYTF,TGTGCCAGCAGCATGACAGGGGGGACTAACTATGGCTACACCTTC
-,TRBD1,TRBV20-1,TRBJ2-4,CSAREDRGLAKNIQYF,TGCAGTGCTAGAGAGGACAGGGGACTAGCCAAAAACATTCAGTACTTC
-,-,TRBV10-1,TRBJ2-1,CASSESPGYNEQFF,TGCGCCAGCAGTGAGTCCCCGGGCTACAATGAGCAGTTCTTC
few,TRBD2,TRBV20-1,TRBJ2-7,CSAPGLTYEQYF,TGCAGTGCACCGGGACTAACCTACGAGCAGTACTTC
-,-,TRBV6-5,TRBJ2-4,CASSYPPSDGKNIQYF,TGTGCCAGCAGTTACCCCCCCTCGGACGGGAAAAACATTCAGTACTTC
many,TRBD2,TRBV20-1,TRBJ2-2,CSARDRASGGRNTGELFF,TGCAGTGCTAGAGATCGGGCTAGCGGGGGGCGGAACACCGGGGAGCTGTTTTTT
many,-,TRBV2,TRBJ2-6,CASSQVRTGANVLTF,TGTGCCAGCAGTCAGGTCCGCACTGGGGCCAACGTCCTGACTTTC
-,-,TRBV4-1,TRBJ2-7,CASSQGTPTYEQYF,TGCGCCAGCAGCCAGGGGACACCTACATACGAGCAGTACTTC
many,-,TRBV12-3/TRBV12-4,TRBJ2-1,CASSNTRGTEQFF,TGTGCCAGCAGCAATACAAGGGGGACAGAGCAGTTCTTC
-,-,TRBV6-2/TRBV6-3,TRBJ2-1,CASSRPGGGQTIYNEQFF,TGTGCCAGCAGCAGGCCGGGCGGGGGCCAGACTATTTACAATGAGCAGTTCTTC
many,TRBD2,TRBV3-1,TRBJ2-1,CASSLTGGLAGVKMSSYNEQFF,TGTGCCAGCAGCCTAACCGGGGGACTAGCGGGAGTTAAAATGAGCTCCTACAATGAGCAGTTCTTC
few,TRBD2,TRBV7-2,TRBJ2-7,CASSPRTRMFYEQYF,TGTGCCAGCAGCCCTAGGACTAGAATGTTCTACGAGCAGTACTTC
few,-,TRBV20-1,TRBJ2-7,CSARDQGGHYEQYF,TGCAGTGCTAGAGATCAAGGAGGGCACTACGAGCAGTACTTC
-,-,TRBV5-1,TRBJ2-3,CASSLVFTDTQYF,TGCGCCAGCAGCTTGGTTTTCACAGATACGCAGTATTTT
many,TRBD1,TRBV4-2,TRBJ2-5,CASSQGTAVEETQYF,TGTGCCAGCAGCCAGGGGACAGCAGTCGAAGAGACCCAGTACTTC
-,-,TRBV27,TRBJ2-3,CASRRLAPTDTQYF,TGTGCCAGCCGCCGGCTAGCGCCCACAGATACGCAGTATTTT
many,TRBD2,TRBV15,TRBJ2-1,CATSRTSGRVANEQFF,TGTGCCACCAGCAGGACTAGCGGGAGGGTGGCCAATGAGCAGTTCTTC
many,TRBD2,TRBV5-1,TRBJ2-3,CASSSWTSGRITQYF,TGCGCCAGCAGCTCATGGACTAGCGGGAGGATCACGCAGTATTTT
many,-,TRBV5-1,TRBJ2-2,CASSGGAGRLNTGELFF,TGCGCCAGCAGCGGGGGGGCTGGACGGCTGAACACCGGGGAGCTGTTTTTT
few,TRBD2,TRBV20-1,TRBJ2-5,CSARDSGNRGGRGETQYF,TGCAGTGCTAGAGATTCGGGGAATCGGGGGGGTAGAGGAGAGACCCAGTACTTC
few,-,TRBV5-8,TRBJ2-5,CASSLGTRRQETQYF,TGTGCCAGCAGCTTGGGCACGCGGAGACAAGAGACCCAGTACTTC
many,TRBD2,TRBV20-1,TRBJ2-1,CRPTSGGFEDEQFF,TGCAGGCCGACTAGCGGGGGCTTTGAGGATGAGCAGTTCTTC
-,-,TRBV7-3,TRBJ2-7,CASKTSSGSFEQYF,TGTGCCAGCAAGACCTCAAGCGGCTCCTTCGAGCAGTACTTC
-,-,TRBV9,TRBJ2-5,CASSGGRQDQETQYF,TGTGCCAGCAGCGGCGGGCGACAGGACCAAGAGACCCAGTACTTC
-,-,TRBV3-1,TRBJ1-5,CASSQDSGRQPQHF,TGTGCCAGCAGCCAAGATAGTGGGCGTCAGCCCCAGCATTTT
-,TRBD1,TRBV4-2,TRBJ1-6,CASSQDTGTGNSPLHF,TGTGCCAGCAGCCAAGATACCGGGACAGGAAATTCACCCCTCCACTTT